The rows below give T cell receptor beta chains drawn from one sample of a study of T cell responses to AZD1222 COVID-19 vaccine. This table comes from immunoSEQ multiplex PCR, and its TCRdb copy is limited to in-frame clones, with some not included. The data contain 95,000 to 150,000 clones, around 84% of them singletons. The input for sequencing was peripheral blood, taken on day 0 of AZD1222 vaccination. These receptors were obtained from an adult in good health. Each CDR3 is given with its conserved first and last residue. D genes are given only for firm matches. For some rows the clone size is stated as once, few or many, or as a class when expanded; others skip it.

clone_size d_call cdr3_length j_call v_call cdr3_aa cdr3_nt
. . 17 TRBJ2-5 TRBV27 CASSAPRGRDLPETQYF TGTGCCAGCAGTGCGCCCAGAGGGCGGGACCTCCCCGAGACCCAGTACTTC
. . 14 TRBJ2-1 TRBV19 CASSRWGHNNEQFF TGTGCCAGTAGTCGATGGGGACACAACAATGAGCAGTTCTTC
. . 9 TRBJ2-2 TRBV28 CASTGELFF TGTGCCAGCACCGGGGAGCTGTTTTTT
few . 14 TRBJ1-1 TRBV4-1 CASRGTLKNTEAFF TGCGCCAGCAGGGGGACTCTGAAGAACACTGAAGCTTTCTTT
. . 17 TRBJ1-5 TRBV7-9 CASSPVVGGIGNQPQHF TGTGCCAGCAGCCCAGTGGTCGGGGGCATCGGCAATCAGCCCCAGCATTTT
many TRBD1 15 TRBJ1-5 TRBV27 CASRASGGPGQPQHF TGTGCCAGCAGGGCATCAGGGGGCCCGGGCCAGCCCCAGCATTTT
. TRBD1 14 TRBJ1-1 TRBV11-2 CASSYRGENTEAFF TGTGCCAGCAGCTACAGGGGGGAGAACACTGAAGCTTTCTTT
once . 16 TRBJ2-2 TRBV27 CASSLVGRMNTGELFF TGTGCCAGCAGTTTGGTCGGGAGAATGAACACCGGGGAGCTGTTTTTT
. TRBD2 13 TRBJ2-7 TRBV7-2 CASSTNRGGEQYF TGTGCCAGCAGCACGAACCGCGGGGGAGAGCAGTACTTC
. . 12 TRBJ2-1 TRBV2 CASIRGYNEQFF TGTGCCAGCATCCGGGGTTACAATGAGCAGTTCTTC
few . 21 TRBJ2-5 TRBV7-2 CASSSAWTGNEREASLETQYF TGTGCCAGCAGCTCAGCCTGGACAGGGAATGAGCGGGAGGCCTCTCTCGAGACCCAGTACTTC
. . 16 TRBJ2-2 TRBV5-1 CASSSDPRRGTGELFF TGCGCCAGCAGCTCGGACCCTCGTAGAGGCACCGGGGAGCTGTTTTTT
. TRBD1 16 TRBJ1-5 TRBV28 CASSLAGTGGRQPQHF TGTGCCAGCAGTTTAGCCGGGACAGGGGGCAGGCAGCCCCAGCATTTT
. . 11 TRBJ2-7 TRBV30 CAWSTGREQYF TGTGCCTGGAGTACAGGGCGCGAGCAGTACTTC
. TRBD1 16 TRBJ2-7 TRBV7-6 CASSPRPGQGTYEQYF TGTGCCAGCAGCCCACGCCCGGGACAGGGTACCTACGAGCAGTACTTC
. . 15 TRBJ2-7 TRBV9 CASSSSVGGPYEQYF TGTGCCAGCAGCTCAAGTGTCGGGGGCCCCTACGAGCAGTACTTC
. TRBD2 18 TRBJ2-3 TRBV10-3 CAISESGRASGSRDTQYF TGTGCCATCAGTGAGTCGGGGCGGGCTAGCGGGAGTCGGGATACGCAGTATTTT
. . 14 TRBJ1-1 TRBV13 CASSLKTGNTEAFF TGTGCCAGCAGCTTAAAAACAGGTAACACTGAAGCTTTCTTT